The 15 T cell receptor beta chains listed next were all sequenced from one sample in a study of molecular identifiers for immune sequencing clone quantification. MiXCR, run by TCRdb on the PCR reads, gives a single entry per CDR3 protein. Among 85,000 to 95,000 distinct CDR3 sequences, 15% to 20% were seen once, and the ten largest hold 0.75% to 0.95%. Material: naive CD8+ T cells from blood, with Jurkat cell RNA spiked in. Subset noted: FACS-sorted CD8+CD4-CCR7+CD45RA+ naive T cells. These receptors all come from a human donor in good health. Some libraries in this study had Jurkat cell RNA spiked in.

Regarding this clonotype: At one end, the junction sequence differs from germline, possibly due to a read error. The genes are TRBV13 and TRBJ1-4; 7 bases align to TRBD1. This CDR3 region has 15 residues. Germline V CDR1 and CDR2: PRHDT, FYEKMQ (reference sequence). CDR3: CASSLLIDRDENLVF. For the CDR3, the DNA is TGTGCCAGCAGCCTCCTAATAGACAGGGACGAAAACCTGGTTTTT.

This clonotype was counted at least ten times. The rearrangement joins TRBV20-1 to TRBJ1-1, with unresolved D. V lost 2 bases and J lost 3, with 13 bases in between. Germline lookup yields CDR1 DFQATT and CDR2 SNEGSKA (reference sequence). The CDR3 is 14 residues long. The CDR3: CSARPLDGHTEAFF. CDR3 DNA sequence: TGCAGTGCTAGACCGCTGGACGGCCACACTGAAGCTTTCTTT.

In its sample, this clonotype was seen many times. The chain combines TRBV4-1 with TRBJ2-5, with TRBD2 matching 8 bases. J was trimmed by 5 bases and V by 9 bases; bases with no gene match: 17. Germline V gives CDR1 MGHRA, CDR2 YSYEKL. The length of the CDR3 is 16 residues. The CDR3 loop reads CASNPGAGGGSETQYF. As DNA, the CDR3 is TGCGCCAGTAACCCCGGGGCAGGCGGGGGGTCCGAGACCCAGTACTTC.

This clonotype was seen at least ten times. The chain couples TRBV6-2 or TRBV6-3 to TRBJ1-1; unclear D gene. V dropped 9 bases and J dropped 0 bases, with 8 bases sitting between them. The CDR3 runs 12 residues. Germline V gives CDR1 MNHEY, CDR2 SVGEGT. CDR3 coding DNA: TGTGCCAGTTCGACGGTGAACACTGAAGCTTTCTTT. Amino acid sequence: CASSTVNTEAFF.

The V gene is TRBV29-1, the J gene TRBJ2-3; possible D gene TRBD1, 6 bases. This CDR3 has 13 amino acids. Trimming took 5 bases from V and 2 from J, leaving 11 bases between them. Germline V CDR1 and CDR2: SQVTM, ANQGSEA. The CDR3 protein is CSVRTEITDTQYF. As DNA, the CDR3 is TGCAGCGTTCGGACAGAAATCACAGATACGCAGTATTTT.

Ten or more counts support this clonotype. V gene TRBV28 combines with J gene TRBJ1-6, with D perhaps TRBD1 (6 bases). CDR1 and CDR2 from the germline V gene are MDHEN and SYDVKM. The CDR3 spans 14 residues. The germline V and J ends were trimmed by 5 bases and 9 bases, with 14 bases remaining between them. As DNA, the CDR3 is TGTGCCAGCAGTATGACAGGATTTGGTTCACCCCTCCACTTT. Translating gives CASSMTGFGSPLHF.

This clonotype was seen at least ten times. The chain employs TRBV12-3 or TRBV12-4 and TRBJ2-2; D may be TRBD1 (5 bases). V dropped 1 base and J dropped 4 bases, with 10 bases sitting between them. This CDR3 region has 15 residues. The CDR3 region has the DNA TGTGCCAGCAGTTTAGGGGCAGGGCCCACCGGGGAGCTGTTTTTT. As protein: CASSLGAGPTGELFF.

In this sample, this clonotype turned up many times. A much bigger clone sits one base away, suggesting this may be a read error. The rearrangement joins TRBV28 to TRBJ2-7; the D gene could be TRBD1 or TRBD2 (5 bases each). CDR3 length: 13 residues. Germline CDR1 MDHEN, CDR2 SYDVKM. The DNA for the CDR3 is TGTGCCAGCAGTTCCGGGACCGCCTACGAGCAGTGCTTC. The encoded protein is CASSSGTAYEQCF.

This clonotype showed up many times. The CDR3 sequence: CASRVLPGGELFF. The CDR3 nucleotides read TGTGCCAGTAGGGTCCTTCCAGGCGGGGAGCTGTTTTTT. The rearrangement joins TRBV19 to TRBJ2-2; D gene ambiguous. The ends were cut back, 6 bases at V and 7 bases at J, with 12 bases in the middle. This CDR3 spans 13 amino acids. Looked up from germline, CDR1 is LNHDA and CDR2 is SQIVND (reference sequence). Complete variable domain (other parts from reference TRBV19 and TRBJ2-2): DGGITQSPKYLFRKEGQNVTLSCEQNLNHDAMYWYRQDPGQGLRLIYYSQIVNDFQKGDIAEGYSVSREKKESFPLTVTSAQKNPTAFYLCASRVLPGGELFFGEGSRLTVL.

The V gene is TRBV7-9, the J gene TRBJ1-4, with a tentative D call TRBD1 (6 bases). The V end lost 1 base, the J end lost 7 bases, and 13 bases lay between the germline ends. The V gene's germline CDR1 is SEHNR and CDR2 FQNEAQ (reference sequence). The CDR3 has 15 residues. The CDR3 spells CASSLVAGEVEKLFF. CDR3 in DNA: TGTGCCAGCAGCTTAGTTGCAGGGGAGGTTGAAAAACTGTTTTTT.

In its sample, this clonotype was seen many times. The J gene is TRBJ1-1, the V gene TRBV4-1, with 9 bases aligning to TRBD1. The germline V gene encodes CDR1 MGHRA and CDR2 YSYEKL. CDR3 size: 15 residues. V shed 6 bases and J 0 bases; nucleotides not matched to a gene: 5. As DNA, the CDR3 is TGCGCCAGCAGGCTAACAGGGGGCCTGAACACTGAAGCTTTCTTT. This codes for CASRLTGGLNTEAFF.

Ten or more counts support this clonotype. This sequence joins TRBV28 and TRBJ1-1, with TRBD1 as a possible D gene (6 bases). The CDR3 extends over 16 amino acids. The V and J ends lost 7 bases and 6 bases respectively, with 24 bases between them. In germline, CDR1 is MDHEN, CDR2 SYDVKM. CDR3 DNA sequence: TGTGCCAGCACCTTAACTGGACAGCCGAGGTACGCTGAAGCTTTCTTT. Residues: CASTLTGQPRYAEAFF. The entire variable domain, with the rest obtained from reference TRBV28 and TRBJ1-1, is as follows: DVKVTQSSRYLVKRTGEKVFLECVQDMDHENMFWYRQDPGLGLRLIYFSYDVKMKEKGDIPEGYSVSREKKERFSLILESASTNQTSMYLCASTLTGQPRYAEAFFGQGTRLTVV.

This clonotype was detected ten times or more. The chain combines TRBV19 with TRBJ1-1; D ambiguous. The CDR3 runs 14 residues. Trimming stripped 6 bases from V and 4 bases from J, with 15 bases between. CDR1 is LNHDA and CDR2 is SQIVND in the germline V gene (reference sequence). CDR3 loop: CASRSSGWITEAFF. The CDR3 DNA is TGTGCCAGTAGATCCAGTGGCTGGATCACTGAAGCTTTCTTT.

This clonotype was observed many times. The rearrangement uses TRBV27 and TRBJ2-3; 8 nucleotides agree with TRBD2. The J segment lost 0 bases and the V segment lost 4 bases, leaving 12 bases of the junction unmatched. This CDR3 spans 18 amino acids. CDR1 MNHEY and CDR2 SMNVEV come from the germline V gene (reference sequence). The CDR3 here is CASSSIAPGGASTDTQYF. The CDR3, as DNA: TGTGCCAGCAGTTCTATTGCCCCGGGGGGGGCCAGCACAGATACGCAGTATTTT.

This clonotype was seen at least ten times. V is TRBV6-2 or TRBV6-3 and J is TRBJ2-2, with TRBD2 matching 9 bases. This CDR3 spans 15 amino acids. Germline trimming cut 2 bases from V and 5 bases from J; bases unmatched to any gene: 3. Germline values: CDR1 MNHEY, CDR2 SVGEGT. CDR3 coding DNA: TGTGCCAGCAGTTACACTAGCGGGTCTACCGGGGAGCTGTTTTTT. It is translated as CASSYTSGSTGELFF.